This T cell receptor beta chain was captured in a study of shared clonotypes between healthy human individuals. Overall study results and limits: Memory subsets generally showed smaller estimated richness than naive subsets did. Rarefaction indicated that sorted-subset sequencing remained incomplete although depth was large.

The CDR3 extends over 15 amino acids. Germline V gene data show CDR1 as SGHTA and CDR2 as FQGNSA. The V and J ends lost 7 bases and 3 bases respectively, with 13 bases between them. Of note for this clone: Its antigen is as yet unknown.

The data were produced by immunoSEQ multiplex PCR, yet TCRdb's version contains in-frame clones alone and is incomplete. The top ten clones hold over 0.12% of a sample with more than 2,000,000 clones, roughly nine tenths of them seen once. A CD45RA-negative memory subset and a CD45RA+ naive subset were separated from the CD4+ cells. Sequencing was performed on naive CD4+ T cells sorted from blood. The subset was: CD45RA+ positively selected. This sequence was found in a man aged 18 to 30 in good health. The chain employs TRBV7-2 and TRBJ1-6; D is possibly TRBD1 (5 bases). The chain's CDR3 is CASILIGGYNSPLHF. The CDR3 DNA reads TGTGCCAGCATCCTTATCGGGGGCTATAATTCACCCCTCCACTTT.